The 7 T cell receptor beta chains in this list originate from one sample, sequenced in a study of blood T cell repertoires in COVID-19. Clones were read by immunoSEQ multiplex PCR, and TCRdb kept only the in-frame ones, dropping some. The data hold some 140,000 clones, with approximately 85% observed a single time. The source material was peripheral blood. These TCRs come from a man between 60 and 75 years old with COVID-19, enrolled during active disease.

The chain employs TRBV7-3 and TRBJ2-5, with D maybe TRBD2 (7 bases). V was clipped by 3 bases and J by 2 bases, with 10 bases between them. This CDR3 has 14 residues. The germline gives CDR1 SGHTA, CDR2 FQGTGA. The CDR3 protein is CASSLEGGQETQYF. Here the CDR3 DNA reads TGTGCCAGCAGCTTGGAGGGGGGGCAAGAGACCCAGTACTTC.

This clone occurred once. The rearrangement uses TRBV3-1 (or the pseudogene TRBV3-2) and TRBJ1-2; D possibly corresponds to TRBD1 (5 bases). The CDR3 extends over 14 amino acids. The ends were cut back, 4 bases at V and 8 bases at J, with 17 bases in the middle. Germline V gene sequence: CDR1 LGHDT, CDR2 YNNKEL (reference sequence). CDR3 amino acids: CASSPNRGAGGYTF. CDR3 DNA: TGTGCCAGCAGCCCCAATAGGGGCGCCGGAGGCTACACCTTC.

The chain employs TRBV30 and TRBJ1-1; weak D call: TRBD1 (6 bases). This CDR3 region has 14 residues. Germline lookup yields CDR1 GTSNPN and CDR2 SVGIG (reference sequence). The V gene lost 4 bases and the J gene lost 4 bases, with 16 bases spanning the gap. The CDR3, as DNA: TGTGCCTGGACCCTCACTCAGGGGTCCACTGAAGCTTTCTTT. This translates into CAWTLTQGSTEAFF.

This chain connects TRBV6-5 to TRBJ2-7; perhaps TRBD1 as D (6 bases). Germline-derived CDR1 and CDR2 are MNHEY and SVGAGI. This CDR3 has 14 amino acids. V lost 2 bases to trimming and J lost 6 bases, with 14 bases between them. DNA of the CDR3: TGTGCCAGCAGTTACACAGGGACGTTCGGCGAGCAGTACTTC. Encoded protein: CASSYTGTFGEQYF.

The rearrangement joins TRBV7-3 to TRBJ2-1, with 8 bases identical to TRBD1. This CDR3 has 13 residues. V lost 1 base to trimming and J lost 10 bases; unmatched junction nucleotides: 3. The germline V gene encodes CDR1 SGHTA and CDR2 FQGTGA. The CDR3 DNA reads as TGTGCCAGCAGCTTAAATACAGGGGGGGAGCAGTTCTTC. This gives the protein CASSLNTGGEQFF.

This chain connects TRBV28 to TRBJ1-3; 9 positions match TRBD1. J gave up 3 bases and V 5 bases, and 8 bases lay outside the gene matches. Germline V gene data show CDR1 as MDHEN and CDR2 as SYDVKM. This CDR3 spans 16 amino acids. For the CDR3, the DNA is TGTGCCAGCAGTCTAACAGGGGGCGGTGGTGGAAACACCATATATTTT. Protein product: CASSLTGGGGGNTIYF.

The rearrangement links TRBV7-9 to TRBJ1-1, with TRBD1 as a possible D gene (6 bases). Germline V gene sequence: CDR1 SEHNR, CDR2 FQNEAQ (reference sequence). Trimming shortened V by 4 bases and J by 1 base, and 13 bases separated the two germline ends. The CDR3 extends over 15 amino acids. CDR3 in DNA: TGTGCCAGCAGCTCGCAGGGGAGTGCGAACACTGAAGCTTTCTTT. It specifies CASSSQGSANTEAFF. The whole variable domain, filled in from reference TRBV7-9 and TRBJ1-1, reads DTGVSQNPRHKITKRGQNVTFRCDPISEHNRLYWYRQTLGQGPEFLTYFQNEAQLEKSRLLSDRFSAERPKGSFSTLEIQRTEQGDSAMYLCASSSQGSANTEAFFGQGTRLTVV.